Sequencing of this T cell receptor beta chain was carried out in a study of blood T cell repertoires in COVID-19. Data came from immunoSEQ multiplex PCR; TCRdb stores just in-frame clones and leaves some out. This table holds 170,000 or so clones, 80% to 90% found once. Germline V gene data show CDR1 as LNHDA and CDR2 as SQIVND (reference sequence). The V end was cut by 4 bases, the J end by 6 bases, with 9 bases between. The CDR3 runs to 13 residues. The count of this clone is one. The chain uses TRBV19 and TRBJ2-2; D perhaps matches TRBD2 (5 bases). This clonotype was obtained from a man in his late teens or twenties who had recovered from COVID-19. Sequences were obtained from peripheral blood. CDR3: CASSRGWPGELFF. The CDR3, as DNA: TGTGCCAGTAGTAGAGGGTGGCCCGGGGAGCTGTTTTTT.